These T cell receptor beta chains were read from a single sample in a study of regulatory T cells in long-lasting Graves disease. TCRdb re-called the multiplex PCR reads through MiXCR, storing one row per CDR3 protein. The table includes roughly 530,000 distinct CDR3 sequences, more than 15% detected once. These data were also filed under a second study, of T cells in Graves' hyperthyroidism and ophthalmopathy.

The specimen comprised peripheral blood mononuclear cells (PBMCs), sampled at new diagnosis, from a patient treated with antithyroid drugs. The source of these receptors is a woman aged 35-60 years with Graves disease. The CDR3 runs from the conserved cysteine through the conserved F or W. The order of the fields is J gene, V gene, CDR3 protein.

j_call: TRBJ1-5; v_call: TRBV20-1; cdr3_aa: CSASRGDSNQPQHF
j_call: TRBJ2-7; v_call: TRBV5-1; cdr3_aa: CASTTVTGGEQYF
j_call: TRBJ2-5; v_call: TRBV12-3/TRBV12-4; cdr3_aa: CASGQGKETQYF
j_call: TRBJ2-5; v_call: TRBV10-3; cdr3_aa: CAISGPGQGLETQYF
j_call: TRBJ2-3; v_call: TRBV12-3/TRBV12-4; cdr3_aa: CASLQQRGAGTDTQYF
j_call: TRBJ2-1; v_call: TRBV5-1; cdr3_aa: CASSLSDYNEQFF
j_call: TRBJ1-2; v_call: TRBV20-1; cdr3_aa: CSAPTELYGYTF
j_call: TRBJ1-2; v_call: TRBV3-1; cdr3_aa: CASSQTGGYTF
j_call: TRBJ2-1; v_call: TRBV28; cdr3_aa: CASSPATLLYNEQFF
j_call: TRBJ2-3; v_call: TRBV28; cdr3_aa: CASRRGYITDTQYF
j_call: TRBJ1-3; v_call: TRBV30; cdr3_aa: CAWRDLGLQASGNTIYF
j_call: TRBJ2-7; v_call: TRBV5-6; cdr3_aa: CASSSDRDPINYEQYF
j_call: TRBJ2-1; v_call: TRBV28; cdr3_aa: CASSPPGRGNEQFF
j_call: TRBJ2-1; v_call: TRBV9; cdr3_aa: CASSVAGIEQFF
j_call: TRBJ2-5; v_call: TRBV5-1; cdr3_aa: CASSLLPTSAGARKETQYF
j_call: TRBJ1-1; v_call: TRBV18; cdr3_aa: CASSPGQVGTEAFF
j_call: TRBJ1-2; v_call: TRBV2; cdr3_aa: CASSEAGPSHMGGYTF
j_call: TRBJ2-7; v_call: TRBV2; cdr3_aa: CASSEQGGRFYEQYF
j_call: TRBJ1-2; v_call: TRBV6-1; cdr3_aa: CASSEAHRNYGYTF
j_call: TRBJ1-1; v_call: TRBV30; cdr3_aa: CAWSNQANTEAFF
j_call: TRBJ1-2; v_call: TRBV15; cdr3_aa: CATSSRTDSNYGYTF
j_call: TRBJ2-3; v_call: TRBV2; cdr3_aa: CASILQGARGTQYF